The sequence of this T cell receptor beta chain was determined in a study of cytomegalovirus exposure and HLA in healthy donors. Study-wide background: Around 80 million unique TCR sequences came from HLA-typed donors in an early release.

Trimming shortened V by 6 bases and J by 9 bases, and 6 bases separated the two germline ends. The germline CDR1 and CDR2 sequences are SGHVS and FQNEAQ. CDR3 length equals 11 residues. Healthy bone marrow donors made up the donors. This clone appeared a few times. Its antigen is not identified. Study-level results: Sequencing likely caused a cluster of highly shared sequence variants. Of the V segments, some could not be distinguished, including TRBV6-2 and TRBV6-3, and were excluded.

Use of 60 Vbeta and 13 Jbeta primers characterized the PCR. The protocol was immunoSEQ multiplex PCR, while the TCRdb copy is restricted to in-frame clones and leaves out a portion. The sample shows around 100,000 clones, around two thirds of them seen only once. This sequence was found in a woman aged 50 to 60 in good health and CMV-seronegative. This chain links TRBV7-8 with TRBJ1-6; no definite D call. The sequencing input was PBMCs. As DNA, the CDR3 is TGTGCCAGCAGTCCCGGTTCACCCCTCCACTTT. It encodes CASSPGSPLHF.